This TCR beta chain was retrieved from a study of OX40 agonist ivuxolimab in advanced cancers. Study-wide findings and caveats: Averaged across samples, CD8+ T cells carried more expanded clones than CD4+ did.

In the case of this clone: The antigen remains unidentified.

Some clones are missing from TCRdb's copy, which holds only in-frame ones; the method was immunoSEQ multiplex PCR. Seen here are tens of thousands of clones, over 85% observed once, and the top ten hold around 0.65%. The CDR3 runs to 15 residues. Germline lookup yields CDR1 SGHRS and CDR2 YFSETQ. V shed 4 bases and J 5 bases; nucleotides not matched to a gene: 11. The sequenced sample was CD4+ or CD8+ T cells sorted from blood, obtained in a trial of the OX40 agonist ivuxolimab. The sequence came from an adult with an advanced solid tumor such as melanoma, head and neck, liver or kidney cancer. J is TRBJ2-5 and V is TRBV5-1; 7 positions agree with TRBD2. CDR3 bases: TGCGCCAGCAGCAAAGGACCGACGCGGGAGGAGACCCAGTACTTC. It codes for CASSKGPTREETQYF.